These T cell receptor beta chains were read from a single sample in a study of blood T cell repertoires in COVID-19. Repertoires were generated with immunoSEQ multiplex PCR, while TCRdb's copy carries only in-frame clones and drops some. Among approximately 150,000 clones, 80% to 90% were seen once, and the ten largest hold 1.6%. The sequenced sample was peripheral blood. The receptors derive from a woman aged 45-65 years with acute or convalescent COVID-19. The CDR3 runs from the conserved cysteine through the conserved F or W.

cdr3_length v_call cdr3_aa
13 TRBV18 CASSPNREETQYF
14 TRBV19 CASSIVAAQYGYTF
16 TRBV6-6 CASSYPNRGRVQPQHF
14 TRBV21-1 CASSIAQENTEAFF
13 TRBV29-1 CSVEGSLYNEQFF
15 TRBV5-1 CASSSGQGNTGELFF
13 TRBV29-1 CSVWGTGSYGYTF
16 TRBV5-4 CASSSGRLGLGTEAFF
14 TRBV29-1 CSPILAGLQDTQYF
14 TRBV29-1 CSAKPGTGVNEQFF
16 TRBV4-3 CASSQPLAIRTGELFF
15 TRBV6-5 CASSYRDSAWYEQYF
13 TRBV14 CASSPLGQETQYF
15 TRBV19 CASSIQGAGGLEAFF
13 TRBV2 CASNPNEGNTIYF
16 TRBV18 CASSSSGILSGNTIYF
15 TRBV5-8 CASSSGQGKNTEAFF
16 TRBV5-1 CASSLGGSSYNSPLHF
17 TRBV5-1 CASSSGQTTFSYNEQFF
15 TRBV4-1 CASSQDPDSYYGYTF
15 TRBV19 CASSGTGGSGNTIYF
13 TRBV2 CASRFQGYTEAFF
13 TRBV27 CASSLEGGKGYTF
18 TRBV30 CAWSSTAYWGEGGQPQHF
13 TRBV20-1 CSASEQVNEKLFF
14 TRBV6-5 CASSPQVSNQPQHF
14 TRBV6-5 CASSLDSSGNTIYF
15 TRBV12-5 CASGTGTGVDNEQFF
14 TRBV4-3 CASSLETGWHTQYF
15 TRBV5-1 CASSVTGQGRTEAFF
13 TRBV6-2/TRBV6-3 CASSYRGSQPQHF
12 TRBV7-2 CASSHPSGPQHF
17 TRBV5-3 CARSSYRLAGATYEQYF
14 TRBV3-1/TRBV3-2 CASSPQTGRDEQYF
16 TRBV5-5 CASSGGSPGNNQPQHF
17 TRBV5-1 CASSSHQDTIWVTEAFF
14 TRBV18 CASSRNRREVEAFF
17 TRBV19 CASSSPRGGWSNQPQHF
16 TRBV6-4 CASSRNGGAGTDTQYF
15 TRBV6-2/TRBV6-3 CASSPDRTGSHEQYF
15 TRBV15 CATSRGQGLQETQYF
15 TRBV7-3 CASSPTGTTNEKLFF
14 TRBV10-3 CAISGTAMNTEAFF
16 TRBV4-1 CASSQGWQESSYEQYF
13 TRBV13 CASSFEGAETQYF
17 TRBV27 CASSSFSGGSNTGELFF
13 TRBV12-3/TRBV12-4 CASSLFRQETQYF
14 TRBV7-3 CASSGQGGNAEAFF
14 TRBV15 CATSRGERDETQYF
17 TRBV6-2/TRBV6-3 CASSYSTSGMGTDTQYF
13 TRBV5-4 CAQHREGTYGYTF
19 TRBV7-2 CASSLEAGIDGPGANVLTF
14 TRBV5-1 CASIVGTGYNEQFF